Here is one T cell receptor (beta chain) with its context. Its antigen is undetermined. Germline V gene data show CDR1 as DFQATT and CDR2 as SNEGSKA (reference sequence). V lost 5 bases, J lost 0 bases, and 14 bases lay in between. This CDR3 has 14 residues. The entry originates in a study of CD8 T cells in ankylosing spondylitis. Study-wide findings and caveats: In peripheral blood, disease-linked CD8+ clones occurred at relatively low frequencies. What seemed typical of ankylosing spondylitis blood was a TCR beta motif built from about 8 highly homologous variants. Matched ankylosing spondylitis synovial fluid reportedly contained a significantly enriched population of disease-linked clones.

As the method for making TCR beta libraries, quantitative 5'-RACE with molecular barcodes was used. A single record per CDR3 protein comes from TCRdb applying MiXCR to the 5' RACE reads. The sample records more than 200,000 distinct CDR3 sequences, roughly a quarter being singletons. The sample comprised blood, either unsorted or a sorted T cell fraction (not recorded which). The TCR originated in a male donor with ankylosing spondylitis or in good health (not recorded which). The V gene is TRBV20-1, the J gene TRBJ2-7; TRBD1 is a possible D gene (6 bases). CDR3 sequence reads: CSALIRDNSYEQYF. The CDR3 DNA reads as TGCAGTGCTCTCATAAGGGACAACTCCTACGAGCAGTACTTC.